The source of this TCR beta chain is a study of blood T cell repertoires in COVID-19 (dated by TCRdb to 2018 to 2021). At the level of the whole study: Samples covering the acute and convalescent phases of COVID-19 were provided by collaborators in the United States, Italy and Spain. The prospective study material was composed of cDNA or gDNA derived from T cells, B-cell-depleted T cells, or PBMCs. The dataset comprised deeply sampled blood TCRbeta repertoires from subjects exposed to, actively infected with, or recovered from COVID-19. The repertoires were released in a freely available public database meant as a resource for research on the immune response to SARS-CoV-2. Samples were obtained from the ongoing ImmuneRACE study (first 160 participants) and from roughly 1,300 subjects provided by 6 global collaborators. Nearly every sample came with metadata listing a de-identified subject ID, COVID-19 status, age in years and sex. Where available, HLA class I and class II types were taken from metadata supplied by the sample provider and were not determined by assay-based typing. Beyond this particular receptor, the publication reports: The amount of clinical and demographic metadata varied by source and participant and was provided uncurated.

Whole blood was collected in K2EDTA tubes by collaborating institutions according to the institutions' own protocols. For TCRbeta analysis, collaborators shipped samples in one of three forms: frozen whole blood, isolated PBMCs, or DNA extracted from either of those sample types. This clone was observed once. The antigen this receptor binds is unknown. No much larger clone is present one base from it, and per-base qualities are unavailable. Trimming takes 5 bases off V and 9 bases off J; junction bases not matched to a gene: 10. The germline V gene (reference sequence) gives CDR1 as SEHNR and CDR2 as FQNEAQ. The CDR3 has 16 amino acids, counting the end cysteine and phenylalanine. CDR3 DNA is the only sequence kept; it has 48 bases, read in frame from the first base. The immunoSEQ Assay, a bias-controlled multiplex PCR, was used to amplify TCRbeta CDR3 regions from genomic DNA. The paper's data handling went like this. Within the assay, amplification of reference gene primers was used to estimate how many nucleated cells each sample contained. To quantify the absolute abundance of each unique TCRbeta CDR3 rearrangement, sequence reads were collapsed and filtered. Productive Simpson clonality was computed per sample as the square root of Simpson's diversity index over productive rearrangements. As stored in TCRdb, this immuneACCESS dataset retains in-frame rearrangements with V and J assigned. A fraction of the clones does not appear; measured against another copy, unresolved V genes explain less than half of the discrepancy, and the remainder lacks a known reason. For V, J and clone size, that table is used; D and trimming come from the DNA. Counted in this sample were some 50,000 clones; just over 90% of them appeared once. The ten largest clones add up to about 6% of the sample.

Sequencing used peripheral blood. The source of this sequence is a man aged 35-49 years with acute or convalescent COVID-19. In this chain, TRBV7-9 is recombined with TRBJ2-1; the junction holds 13 bases that match TRBD2. Read as DNA, the sequence is TGTGCCAGCAGCCTAGTCACTAGCGGGAGGGGGGGTGAGCAGTTCTTC. This yields the protein CASSLVTSGRGGEQFF.